Below are 27 T cell receptor beta chains sequenced from a single sample in a study of cytomegalovirus exposure and HLA in healthy donors. PCR involved 60 Vbeta and 13 Jbeta primers. TCRdb's table, derived via immunoSEQ multiplex PCR, lists solely in-frame clones and lacks some. The data contain 200,000 to 250,000 clones, more than 60% of them singletons. Material for sequencing was PBMCs. Receptors originate from a man in his forties or fifties in good health and CMV-seronegative.

This clone was detected once. The chain has TRBV25-1 and TRBJ1-2; 8 positions agree with TRBD1. This CDR3 comprises 15 residues. The V gene's germline CDR1 is MGHDK and CDR2 SYGVNS. The V and J ends lost 1 base and 4 bases, in that order; junction bases with no gene match: 5. The CDR3 region has the DNA TGTGCCAGCAGTGAATCAGGGGGCGAGGGCTATGGCTACACCTTC. Protein: CASSESGGEGYGYTF.

This clone turned up a few times. This chain joins TRBV7-9 and TRBJ2-1; TRBD2 matches 9 bases. J lost 4 bases, V lost 4 bases, and 5 bases had no gene match. CDR3 length: 15 amino acids. The V gene's germline CDR1 is SEHNR and CDR2 FQNEAQ (reference sequence). DNA of the CDR3: TGTGCCAGCAGCTCAAGCGGGAGGTCTTACAATGAGCAGTTCTTC. It is translated as CASSSSGRSYNEQFF. The variable domain in full, completed from reference TRBV7-9 and TRBJ2-1, reads DTGVSQNPRHKITKRGQNVTFRCDPISEHNRLYWYRQTLGQGPEFLTYFQNEAQLEKSRLLSDRFSAERPKGSFSTLEIQRTEQGDSAMYLCASSSSGRSYNEQFFGPGTRLTVL.

The chain links TRBV5-1 to TRBJ1-1, with a weak D call TRBD1 (6 bases). This CDR3 comprises 14 residues. Trimming pared 5 bases from V and 7 bases from J, leaving 18 bases between. Germline V CDR1 and CDR2: SGHRS, YFSETQ. CDR3 sequence (DNA): TGCGCCAGCAGATCCTATCCGGGACAAAATGAAGCTTTCTTT. Translation: CASRSYPGQNEAFF.

The rearrangement links TRBV19 to TRBJ1-2; unclear D gene. Germline CDR1 and CDR2: LNHDA and SQIVND (reference sequence). The CDR3 extends over 13 amino acids. V was clipped by 2 bases and J by 3 bases, with 7 bases between them. The CDR3 DNA follows: TGTGCCAGTAGTATACAGGTTGACTATGGCTACACCTTC. It translates to CASSIQVDYGYTF.

This clone was counted once. The CDR3 DNA reads as TGTGCCAGCAGCCCAGGGGGTGGGGGCTACACCTTC. Its translation is CASSPGGGGYTF. The gene calls are TRBV5-6 and TRBJ1-2; TRBD1 matches at 7 bases. CDR3 length equals 12 residues. The junction had 5 bases not matched to a gene; V was cut back by 4 bases and J by 8 bases. CDR1 and CDR2 from the germline V gene are SGHDT and YYEEEE. The full variable domain, with the rest looked up from reference TRBV5-6 and TRBJ1-2, is DAGVTQSPTHLIKTRGQQVTLRCSPKSGHDTVSWYQQALGQGPQFIFQYYEEEERQRGNFPDRFSGHQFPNYSSELNVNALLLGDSALYLCASSPGGGGYTFGSGTRLTVV.

The V gene is TRBV9, the J gene TRBJ2-3; D ambiguous. Trimming stripped 4 bases from V and 6 bases from J, with 12 bases between. This CDR3 region has 13 residues. Germline CDR1 SGDLS, CDR2 YYNGEE. The CDR3 sequence is CASSSPGMDTQYF. The CDR3 DNA follows: TGTGCCAGCAGCAGTCCGGGTATGGATACGCAGTATTTT.

CDR3 region: CASGLVQGETSYEQYF. As DNA, the CDR3 is TGTGCTAGTGGTTTGGTACAGGGGGAGACCTCCTACGAGCAGTACTTC. This chain joins TRBV12-5 and TRBJ2-7, with TRBD1 identical over 8 bases. V lost 0 bases and J lost 0; bases outside the gene matches: 4. Germline CDR1 is LGHNT and CDR2 is FRNRAP. This CDR3 region has 16 residues.

J is TRBJ1-5 and V is TRBV10-3; 8 nucleotides align to TRBD1. The germline CDR1 and CDR2 sequences are ENHRY and SYGVKD. V trimming: 2 bases; J trimming: 4 bases; junction bases outside the gene matches: 4. The CDR3 extends over 15 amino acids. This CDR3 is CAISEGQGANQPQHF. DNA of the CDR3: TGTGCCATCAGTGAGGGTCAGGGGGCGAATCAGCCCCAGCATTTT.

This clone has more than one count but fewer than ten. The gene calls are TRBV9 and TRBJ2-1, with D perhaps matching TRBD1 (5 bases). The germline V gene has CDR1 SGDLS and CDR2 YYNGEE. V gave up 4 bases and J gave up 8 bases, with 16 bases separating them. CDR3 length: 14 amino acids. CDR3 DNA sequence: TGTGCCAGCAGCTCCCAGACAAGGGGCGATGAGCAGTTCTTC. It codes for CASSSQTRGDEQFF.

CDR3 loop: CASSPQGPKDEQYF. DNA of the CDR3: TGTGCCAGCAGCCCTCAGGGGCCTAAGGACGAGCAGTACTTC. The genes are TRBV7-6 and TRBJ2-7; perhaps TRBD1 as D (6 bases). The CDR3 sequence is 14 residues long. The ends were cut back, 5 bases at V and 5 bases at J, with 16 bases in the middle. Germline CDR1 reads SGHVS; CDR2 reads FNYEAQ. Filled out from reference TRBV7-6 and TRBJ2-7, the complete variable domain reads GAGVSQSPRYKVTKRGQDVALRCDPISGHVSLYWYRQALGQGPEFLTYFNYEAQQDKSGLPNDRFSAERPEGSISTLTIQRTEQRDSAMYRCASSPQGPKDEQYFGPGTRLTVT.

CDR3 sequence: CASSLGLAGVGDTQYF. CDR3 coding DNA: TGCGCCAGCAGCTTGGGACTAGCGGGAGTGGGAGATACGCAGTATTTT. V usage is TRBV5-1 and J usage is TRBJ2-3, with 12 bases matching TRBD2. Trimming removed 0 bases from V and 5 bases from J; junction bases left unmatched: 4. CDR3 length: 16 residues. Germline V gene sequence: CDR1 SGHRS, CDR2 YFSETQ.

V usage is TRBV5-4 and J usage is TRBJ2-5; no reliable D call. Germline loops: CDR1 SGHNT, CDR2 YYREEE (reference sequence). Trimming shortened V by 0 bases and J by 5 bases, and 8 bases separated the two germline ends. This CDR3 is built from 13 residues. The CDR3 DNA follows: TGTGCCAGCAGCTTGGTAGAAATCGAGACCCAGTACTTC. Translation: CASSLVEIETQYF.

The chain uses TRBV29-1 and TRBJ2-7; 7 positions agree with TRBD1. Germline V gene sequence: CDR1 SQVTM, CDR2 ANQGSEA. The CDR3 consists of 13 residues. V trimming: 4 bases; J trimming: 4 bases; junction bases outside the gene matches: 7. The CDR3 DNA follows: TGCAGCGTTGTTCGTACAGGGGTGTACGAGCAGTACTTC. Translated, it gives CSVVRTGVYEQYF.

The chain carries TRBV7-9 and TRBJ2-5; 7 bases map to TRBD1. There are 13 residues in the CDR3. The germline CDR1 and CDR2 sequences are SEHNR and FQNEAQ (reference sequence). V was pared by 3 bases and J by 8 bases, with 6 bases of the junction left unmatched. CDR3 amino acids: CASSFPGDRTQYF. In DNA form, the CDR3 reads TGTGCCAGCAGCTTCCCCGGGGACAGAACCCAGTACTTC.

The chain has TRBV7-2 and TRBJ2-7; 9 nucleotides line up with TRBD2. V was clipped by 3 bases and J by 2 bases; unmatched bases: 5. Germline values: CDR1 SGHTA, CDR2 FQGNSA. This CDR3 contains 15 residues. The CDR3 sequence: CASSFGGRGTYEQYF. As DNA, the CDR3 is TGTGCCAGCAGCTTTGGCGGGAGGGGGACCTACGAGCAGTACTTC.

This clone has a single count. The J gene is TRBJ2-3, the V gene TRBV9; D not certain. CDR3 length: 12 amino acids. Trimming stripped 7 bases from V and 6 bases from J, with 12 bases between. The germline gives CDR1 SGDLS, CDR2 YYNGEE. The CDR3 sequence: CASRRSGDTQYF. CDR3 DNA: TGTGCCAGCCGTAGGAGTGGGGATACGCAGTATTTT.

This rearrangement joins TRBV5-1 to TRBJ1-2; no clear D gene. V was cut by 4 bases and J by 4 bases, with 17 bases left in between. The CDR3 loop spans 15 amino acids. CDR1 is SGHRS, CDR2 YFSETQ, per germline. The CDR3 sequence is CASSPRTLGSYGYTF. The CDR3 DNA reads TGCGCCAGCAGCCCCCGCACTCTGGGGAGCTATGGCTACACCTTC.

The gene calls are TRBV2 and TRBJ1-1, with 10 positions matching TRBD1. CDR3 size: 15 residues. Germline CDR1 reads SNHLY; CDR2 reads FYNNEI. The ends lost 6 bases at V and 4 bases at J; junction bases unmatched: 8. The DNA for the CDR3 is TGTGCCAGCAGCGGGGACAGGGGCCGGGGCACTGAAGCTTTCTTT. Residues: CASSGDRGRGTEAFF.

This rearrangement joins TRBV10-2 to TRBJ1-2; tentatively, D is TRBD1 (5 bases). Between the trimmed V and J ends, which lost 4 bases and 2 bases, there was a span of 8 bases. The CDR3 runs 13 residues. The V gene's germline CDR1 is WSHSY and CDR2 SAAADI. CDR3 in DNA: TGCGCCAGCAGTGGGACACGAAACTATGGCTACACCTTC. Its protein is CASSGTRNYGYTF.

This chain links TRBV5-5 with TRBJ2-6, with D perhaps matching TRBD2 (5 bases). The CDR3 is 16 amino acids. Trimming shortened V by 1 base and J by 1 base, and 9 bases separated the two germline ends. Germline loops: CDR1 SGHKS, CDR2 YYEKEE (reference sequence). The CDR3 coding sequence is TGTGCCAGCAGCTTGCGGGGTGGTTCTGGGGCCAACGTCCTGACTTTC. This encodes CASSLRGGSGANVLTF.

The chain uses TRBV28 and TRBJ2-7, with TRBD2 identical over 9 bases. V shed 2 bases, J shed 6 bases, and the junction held 5 bases outside the gene matches. Germline-derived CDR1 and CDR2 are MDHEN and SYDVKM. The CDR3 extends over 14 amino acids. CDR3 nucleotides: TGTGCCAGCAGTTTAGGGACTAGCTCGGGCGAGCAGTACTTC. As protein: CASSLGTSSGEQYF.

This clone has just one count. The genes are TRBV4-3 and TRBJ1-5; D perhaps matches TRBD1 (5 bases). The CDR3 length is 13 residues. The germline CDR1 and CDR2 sequences are LGHNA and YSLEER. Trimming took 0 bases from V and 7 from J, leaving 7 bases between them. CDR3 in DNA: TGCGCCAGCAGCCAAGATCAGGGACAGCCCCAGCATTTT. As protein: CASSQDQGQPQHF.

The rearrangement links TRBV5-1 to TRBJ1-6; 8 bases are shared with TRBD1. The CDR3 has 15 amino acids. J lost 6 bases, V lost 4 bases, and 6 bases had no gene match. The germline V gene encodes CDR1 SGHRS and CDR2 YFSETQ. CDR3 protein: CASSLQGGINSPLHF. DNA of the CDR3: TGCGCCAGCAGCCTACAGGGGGGAATTAATTCACCCCTCCACTTT.

The chain couples TRBV4-2 to TRBJ2-3, with D possibly TRBD2 on 6 matching bases. The CDR3 spans 15 residues. The germline V and J ends were trimmed by 1 base and 2 bases, with 10 bases remaining between them. CDR1 and CDR2 from the germline V gene are LGHNA and YNFKEQ. The CDR3: CASSQGGTSTDTQYF. Written as DNA, the CDR3 is TGTGCCAGCAGCCAAGGTGGGACTTCCACAGATACGCAGTATTTT.

J is TRBJ2-3 and V is TRBV5-4; D possibly corresponds to TRBD2 (5 bases). V lost 2 bases and J 1 base, leaving 11 bases between the germline ends. This CDR3 has 15 amino acids. Per germline, CDR1 SGHNT and CDR2 YYREEE (reference sequence). In DNA form, the CDR3 reads TGTGCCAGCAGCTTCGGAGGACGGGGCACAGATACGCAGTATTTT. This gives the protein CASSFGGRGTDTQYF.

The chain is built from TRBV5-1 and TRBJ2-5, with D maybe TRBD1 (6 bases). The CDR3 consists of 14 residues. V lost 7 bases and J 3 bases, leaving 16 bases between the germline ends. Per the germline V gene, CDR1 is SGHRS and CDR2 is YFSETQ. CDR3 nucleotides: TGCGCCAGCGCAAAGGGACATCAAAAAGAGACCCAGTACTTC. Its protein product is CASAKGHQKETQYF.

This chain connects TRBV2 to TRBJ2-1; maybe TRBD1 (6 bases). Trimming left V 7 bases short and J 3 bases short, with 13 bases between. The CDR3 extends over 14 amino acids. Germline loops: CDR1 SNHLY, CDR2 FYNNEI. In DNA, the CDR3 is TGTGCCAGCACAGAACAGGGTGGCTACAATGAGCAGTTCTTC. Its protein is CASTEQGGYNEQFF.